This is a list of T cell receptor beta chains from one sample in a study of T cells in localized non-small cell lung cancer. The table came from immunoSEQ multiplex PCR; TCRdb's copy has only in-frame clones and leaves some out. The sample carries tens of thousands of clones, roughly 91% recorded once. The material sequenced was peripheral blood, taken before any cancer treatment. These receptors all come from a male donor older than 55 with stage I lung adenocarcinoma. The CDR3 runs from the conserved cysteine through the conserved F or W. Fields, in order: V gene, CDR3 protein.

TRBV28	CASSPASGAGNQPQHF
TRBV6-6	CASSYLAGGSYTQYF
TRBV11-3	CASSSTRSATQYF
TRBV7-8	CASSLRTGSETQYF
TRBV19	CARRASGGIEVLYEQYF
TRBV11-3	CASHGRQGGTDTQYF
TRBV28	CASSLSLSKGQPQHF
TRBV19	CASSIGAGPGNTIYF
TRBV10-3	CAISDPDRGSYGYTF
TRBV5-1	CASSFDPKGNTEAFF
TRBV6-5	CASSVGAGELFF
TRBV7-9	CASSPRLAGLNEQFF
TRBV5-1	CASSLTGHNTEAFF
TRBV2	CASSGFLGNEQFF
TRBV7-2	CASSLGGDLYGYTF
TRBV5-1	CASSPTLAGGPDTGELFF
TRBV4-3	CASSQGRGNEQFF
TRBV20-1	CSARTSYEQYF
TRBV29-1	CSVQGTSPLYEQYF
TRBV14	CASSPGRGQGITQYF
TRBV4-3	CASSFTPGRQSRANVLTF
TRBV6-1	CASSEARRGGEKLFF
TRBV20-1	CSASRYGYTF
TRBV4-2	CASSQNRGGGELFF
TRBV30	CAWTRQIQNTEAFF
TRBV6-5	CASSYSPVKVNTEAFF
TRBV29-1	CSVEVYLASETQYF
TRBV4-1	CASSQDTPGIGQPQHF
TRBV19	CASMGDKNTEAFF
TRBV19	CASIRTGNTEAFF
TRBV5-6	CASSPDRATDTQYF
TRBV5-1	CASVGANSPLHF
TRBV6-4	CASSPSQGSALGYTF
TRBV4-3	CASSQSRRNTEAFF
TRBV5-1	CASSLQYGRFTDTQYF
TRBV28	CASTPIVGTVGANVLTF
TRBV2	CASSLSRYNYGYTF